This T cell receptor beta chain was identified in a study of blood T cell repertoires in COVID-19. V gave up 0 bases and J gave up 0 bases, with 8 bases separating them. CDR1 is LNHNV, CDR2 YYDKDF, per germline (reference sequence). CDR3 length: 16 residues. Repertoires were generated with immunoSEQ multiplex PCR, while TCRdb's copy carries only in-frame clones and drops some. In the table there are about 81,000 clones, 91% of which are singletons. The receptor was derived from a woman in her fifties or sixties in a cohort sampled during active COVID-19. The source material was peripheral blood. This sequence joins TRBV15 and TRBJ1-4; no clear D. The DNA for the CDR3 is TGTGCCACCAGCAGAGAGATACATGCAACTAATGAAAAACTGTTTTTT. Translation gives CATSREIHATNEKLFF.